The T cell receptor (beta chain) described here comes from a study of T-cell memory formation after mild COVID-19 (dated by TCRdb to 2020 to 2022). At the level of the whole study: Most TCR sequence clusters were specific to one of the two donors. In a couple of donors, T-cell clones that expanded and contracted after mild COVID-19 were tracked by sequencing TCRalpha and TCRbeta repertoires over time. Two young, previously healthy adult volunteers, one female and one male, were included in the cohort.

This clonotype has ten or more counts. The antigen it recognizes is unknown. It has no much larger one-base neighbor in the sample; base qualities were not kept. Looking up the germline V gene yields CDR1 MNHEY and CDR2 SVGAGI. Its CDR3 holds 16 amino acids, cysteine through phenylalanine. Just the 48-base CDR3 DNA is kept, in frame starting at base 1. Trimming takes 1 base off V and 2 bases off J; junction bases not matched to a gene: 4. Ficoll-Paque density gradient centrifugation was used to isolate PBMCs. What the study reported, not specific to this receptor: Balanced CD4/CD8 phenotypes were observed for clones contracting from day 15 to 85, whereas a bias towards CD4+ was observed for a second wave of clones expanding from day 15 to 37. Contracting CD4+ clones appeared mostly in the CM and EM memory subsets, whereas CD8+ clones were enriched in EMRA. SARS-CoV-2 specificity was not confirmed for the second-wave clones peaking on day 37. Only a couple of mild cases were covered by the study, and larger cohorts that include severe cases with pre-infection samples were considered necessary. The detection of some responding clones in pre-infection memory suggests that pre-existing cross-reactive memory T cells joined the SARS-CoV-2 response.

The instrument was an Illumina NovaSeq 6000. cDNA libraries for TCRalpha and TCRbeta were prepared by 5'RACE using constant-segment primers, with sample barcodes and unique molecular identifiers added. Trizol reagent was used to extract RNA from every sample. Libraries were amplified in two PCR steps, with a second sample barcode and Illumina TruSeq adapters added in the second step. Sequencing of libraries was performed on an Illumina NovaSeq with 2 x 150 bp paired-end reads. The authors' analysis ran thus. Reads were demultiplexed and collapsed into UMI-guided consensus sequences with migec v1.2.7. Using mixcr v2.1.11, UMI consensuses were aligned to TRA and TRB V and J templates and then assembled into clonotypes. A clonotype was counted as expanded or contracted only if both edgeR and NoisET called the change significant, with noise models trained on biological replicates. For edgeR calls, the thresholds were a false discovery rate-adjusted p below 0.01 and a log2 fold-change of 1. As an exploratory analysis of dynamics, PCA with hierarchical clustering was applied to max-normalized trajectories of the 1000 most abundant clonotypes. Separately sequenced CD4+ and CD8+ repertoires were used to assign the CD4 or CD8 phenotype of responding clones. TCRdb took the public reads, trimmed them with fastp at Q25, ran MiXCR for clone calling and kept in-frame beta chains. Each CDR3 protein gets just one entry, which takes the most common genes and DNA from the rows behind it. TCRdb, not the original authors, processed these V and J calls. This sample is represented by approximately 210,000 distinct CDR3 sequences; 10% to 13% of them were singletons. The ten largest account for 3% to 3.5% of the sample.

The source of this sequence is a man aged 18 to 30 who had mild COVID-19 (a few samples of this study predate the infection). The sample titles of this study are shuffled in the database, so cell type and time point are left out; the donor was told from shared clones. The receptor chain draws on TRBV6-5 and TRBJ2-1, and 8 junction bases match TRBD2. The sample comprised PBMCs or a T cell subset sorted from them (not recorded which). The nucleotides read TGTGCCAGCAGTTACTGGGCGGGGGGACCCTACAATGAGCAGTTCTTC. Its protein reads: CASSYWAGGPYNEQFF.